The source of this T cell receptor (beta chain) is a study of human T cells and chemical hapten exposure. Study results and limitations: Expanded TCRs grouped into significantly more large CDR3 similarity clusters than controls produced.

Deletions cut 2 bases from V and 13 bases from J, with 18 bases between. Germline loops: CDR1 GTSNPN, CDR2 SVGIG (reference sequence). The CDR3 is 14 residues long. Remarks on this clonotype: Antigen unknown.

Time point indicated: patch test 1, 2 weeks after DPC sensitization. This sample's treatment: therapeutic diphenylcyclopropenone sensitization with weekly scalp DPC. MiXCR, run by TCRdb on the RACE reads, gives a single entry per CDR3 protein. The data show 180,000 or so distinct CDR3 sequences, with 13% to 15% seen just once and about 1.8% held by the top ten. The chain couples TRBV30 to TRBJ1-6; D possibly corresponds to TRBD1 (6 bases). Sequences were derived from whole blood, sampled in connection with sensitization to the hapten diphenylcyclopropenone (DPC). The TCR originated in a woman aged 25 to 45 with alopecia areata. Some clones in this sample may be carry-over from other donors' samples. CDR3 sequence: CAWSPRRTDDPLHF. Written as DNA, the CDR3 is TGTGCCTGGAGTCCACGGCGGACAGACGATCCCCTCCACTTT.